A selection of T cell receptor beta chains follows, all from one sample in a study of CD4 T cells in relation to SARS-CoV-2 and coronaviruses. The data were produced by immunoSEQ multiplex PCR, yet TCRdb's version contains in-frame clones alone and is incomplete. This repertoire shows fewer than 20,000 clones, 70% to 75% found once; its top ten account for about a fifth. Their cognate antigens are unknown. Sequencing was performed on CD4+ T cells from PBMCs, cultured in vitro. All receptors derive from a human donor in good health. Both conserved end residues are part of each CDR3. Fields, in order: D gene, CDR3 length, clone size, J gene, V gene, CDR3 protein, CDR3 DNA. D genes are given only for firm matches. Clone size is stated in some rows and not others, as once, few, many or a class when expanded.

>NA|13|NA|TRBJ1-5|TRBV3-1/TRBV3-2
CASSPSSNQPQHF
TGTGCCAGCAGCCCCAGTAGCAATCAGCCCCAGCATTTT
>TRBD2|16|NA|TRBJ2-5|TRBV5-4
CASSPGGAGRQETQYF
TGTGCCAGCAGCCCGGGGGGGGCAGGGCGACAAGAGACCCAGTACTTC
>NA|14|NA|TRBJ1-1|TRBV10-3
CASTAGREGTEAFF
TGTGCCTCGACCGCCGGCAGGGAGGGAACTGAAGCTTTCTTT
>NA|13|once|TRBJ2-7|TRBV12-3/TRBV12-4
CASSFARYYEQYF
TGTGCCAGCAGTTTCGCCAGGTATTACGAGCAGTACTTC
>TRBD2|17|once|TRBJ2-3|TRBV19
CASSIRGIAGFTDTQYF
TGTGCCAGTAGCATAAGAGGAATAGCGGGGTTCACAGATACGCAGTATTTT
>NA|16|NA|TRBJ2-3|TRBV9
CASSAVIRRGGLTQYF
TGTGCCAGCAGCGCCGTTATACGGCGGGGCGGGCTCACGCAGTATTTT
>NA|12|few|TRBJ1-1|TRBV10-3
CAISAEYTEAFF
TGTGCCATCAGTGCGGAGTACACTGAAGCTTTCTTT
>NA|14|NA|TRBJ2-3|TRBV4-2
CASSQDMGADTQYF
TGTGCCAGCAGCCAAGATATGGGAGCAGATACGCAGTATTTT
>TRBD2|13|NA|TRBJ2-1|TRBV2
CASQVLAGDEQFF
TGTGCCAGCCAGGTTTTAGCGGGAGATGAGCAGTTCTTC
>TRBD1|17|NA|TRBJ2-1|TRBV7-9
CASSPRTGQKRNNEQFF
TGTGCCAGCAGCCCCAGGACAGGACAAAAGCGAAATAATGAGCAGTTCTTC
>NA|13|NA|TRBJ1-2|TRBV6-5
CASSLGRPYGYTF
TGTGCCAGCAGTCTAGGACGGCCCTATGGCTACACCTTC
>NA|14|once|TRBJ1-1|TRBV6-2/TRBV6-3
CASSRDGDMGEAFF
TGTGCCAGCAGTCGAGACGGTGACATGGGGGAAGCTTTCTTT
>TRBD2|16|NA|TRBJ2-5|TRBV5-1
CASSLGLAVYQETQYF
TGCGCCAGCAGCTTGGGTCTAGCGGTATACCAAGAGACCCAGTACTTC
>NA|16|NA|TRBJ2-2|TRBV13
CASSYSGSFGTGELFF
TGTGCCAGCAGCTACTCAGGGAGTTTTGGGACCGGGGAGCTGTTTTTT
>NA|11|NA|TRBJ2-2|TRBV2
CASSPYGELFF
TGTGCCAGCAGCCCGTACGGGGAGCTGTTTTTT
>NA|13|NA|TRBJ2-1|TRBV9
CASSQNLYNEQFF
TGTGCCAGCAGCCAGAATCTTTACAATGAGCAGTTCTTC
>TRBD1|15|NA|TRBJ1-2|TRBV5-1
CASSSNYRGDYGYTF
TGCGCCAGCAGCTCTAACTACAGGGGAGACTATGGCTACACCTTC
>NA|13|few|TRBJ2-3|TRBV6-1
CASSEGSADTQYF
TGTGCCAGCAGTGAGGGTTCTGCAGATACGCAGTATTTT
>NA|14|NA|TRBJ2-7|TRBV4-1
CASSQLTPRDEQYF
TGCGCCAGCAGCCAACTAACACCAAGAGACGAGCAGTACTTC
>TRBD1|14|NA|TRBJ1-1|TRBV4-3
CASSQGQGNTEAFF
TGCGCCAGCAGCCAAGGACAGGGGAACACTGAAGCTTTCTTT
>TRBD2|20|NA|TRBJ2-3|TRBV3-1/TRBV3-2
CASSQDPSGGALTSTDTQYF
TGTGCCAGCAGCCAAGACCCTAGCGGGGGAGCGCTTACTAGCACAGATACGCAGTATTTT
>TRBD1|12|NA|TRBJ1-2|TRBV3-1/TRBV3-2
CASSRDSWVYTF
TGTGCCAGCAGCCGGGACAGCTGGGTATACACCTTC
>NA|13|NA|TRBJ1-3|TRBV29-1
CSVVERGGNTIYF
TGCAGCGTTGTGGAGAGGGGTGGAAACACCATATATTTT
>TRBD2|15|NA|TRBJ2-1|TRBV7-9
CASSEGTSGTNEQFF
TGTGCCAGCAGCGAAGGGACTAGCGGGACCAATGAGCAGTTCTTC
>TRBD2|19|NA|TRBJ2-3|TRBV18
CASTQSGLAGGPGTDTQYF
TGTGCCAGCACACAATCAGGACTAGCGGGGGGGCCTGGCACAGATACGCAGTATTTT
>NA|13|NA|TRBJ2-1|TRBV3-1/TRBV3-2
CASSLGESGEQFF
TGTGCCAGCAGCCTTGGGGAAAGTGGAGAGCAGTTCTTC
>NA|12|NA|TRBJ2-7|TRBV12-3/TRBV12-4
CASSMVGYEQYF
TGTGCCAGCAGCATGGTAGGATACGAGCAGTACTTC
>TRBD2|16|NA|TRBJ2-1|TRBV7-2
CASSSLGTSGGAEQFF
TGTGCCAGCAGCTCCCTCGGGACTAGCGGGGGGGCTGAGCAGTTCTTC
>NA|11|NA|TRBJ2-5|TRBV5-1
CASSLLETQYF
TGCGCCAGCAGCTTGCTAGAGACCCAGTACTTC
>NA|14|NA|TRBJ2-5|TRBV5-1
CASSLGAAQETQYF
TGCGCCAGCAGCTTGGGGGCAGCCCAAGAGACCCAGTACTTC
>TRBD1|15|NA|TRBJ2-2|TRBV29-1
CSVAGTGGSTGELFF
TGCAGCGTAGCCGGGACAGGGGGCAGCACCGGGGAGCTGTTTTTT
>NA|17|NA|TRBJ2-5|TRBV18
CASSLTPGPGARETQYF
TGTGCCAGCTCACTCACTCCGGGACCCGGGGCCCGGGAGACCCAGTACTTC
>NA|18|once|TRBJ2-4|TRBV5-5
CASSFEGWDIGRKNIQYF
TGTGCCAGCAGCTTTGAGGGCTGGGACATCGGGCGGAAAAACATTCAGTACTTC
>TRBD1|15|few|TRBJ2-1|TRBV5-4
CASSYGTGNYNEQFF
TGTGCCAGCAGCTACGGGACAGGGAACTACAATGAGCAGTTCTTC
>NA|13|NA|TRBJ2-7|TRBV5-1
CASSPDTTYEQYF
TGCGCCAGCAGCCCGGACACCACCTACGAGCAGTACTTC
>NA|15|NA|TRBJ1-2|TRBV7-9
CASSFTGTRAGGYTF
TGTGCCAGCAGCTTTACAGGGACCCGCGCCGGAGGCTACACCTTC
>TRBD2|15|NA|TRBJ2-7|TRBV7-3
CASSRGGERGWEQYF
TGTGCCAGCAGCCGGGGAGGGGAACGGGGGTGGGAGCAGTACTTC
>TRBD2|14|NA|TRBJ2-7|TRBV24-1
CATERAGGSYEQYF
TGTGCCACCGAAAGAGCGGGAGGGTCCTACGAGCAGTACTTC
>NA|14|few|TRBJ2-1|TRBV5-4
CASSLDWPKTQQFF
TGTGCCAGCAGTTTGGACTGGCCCAAAACCCAGCAGTTCTTC
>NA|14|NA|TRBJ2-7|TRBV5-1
CASRGDRYTYEQYF
TGCGCCAGCCGAGGAGATCGGTATACCTACGAGCAGTACTTC
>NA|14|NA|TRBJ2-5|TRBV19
CATRDLGTPETQYF
TGTGCCACCCGAGACTTGGGGACTCCAGAGACCCAGTACTTC
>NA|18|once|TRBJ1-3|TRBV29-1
CSVEDRRPRDNSGNTIYF
TGCAGCGTTGAAGACAGACGTCCACGGGACAACTCTGGAAACACCATATATTTT
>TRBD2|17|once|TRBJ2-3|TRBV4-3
CASSRNRAGVGSDTQYF
TGCGCCAGCAGCCGTAACCGAGCGGGGGTTGGCTCAGATACGCAGTATTTT
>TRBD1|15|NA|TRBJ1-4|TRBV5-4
CASSADRGRLEKLFF
TGTGCCAGCAGCGCAGACAGGGGCCGACTTGAAAAACTGTTTTTT
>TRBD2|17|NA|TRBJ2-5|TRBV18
CASSPGGGSGGQETQYF
TGTGCCAGCTCACCAGGGGGGGGGAGCGGAGGACAAGAGACCCAGTACTTC
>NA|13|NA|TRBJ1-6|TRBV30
CAWSVAPNSPLHF
TGTGCCTGGAGTGTAGCCCCAAATTCACCCCTCCACTTT
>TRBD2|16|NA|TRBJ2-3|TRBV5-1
CASSLEGRGGTDTQYF
TGCGCCAGCAGCTTGGAAGGGAGGGGAGGCACAGATACGCAGTATTTT
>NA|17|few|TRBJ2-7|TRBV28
CASSPSSDRSLSYEQYF
TGTGCCAGCAGTCCATCGTCGGACAGATCCCTCTCCTACGAGCAGTACTTC
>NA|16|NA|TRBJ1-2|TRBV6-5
CASSYSMTDANYGYTF
TGTGCCAGCAGTTACTCGATGACAGACGCTAACTATGGCTACACCTTC
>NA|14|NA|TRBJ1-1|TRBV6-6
CASSYSRENTEAFF
TGTGCCAGCAGTTACTCGAGGGAGAACACTGAAGCTTTCTTT
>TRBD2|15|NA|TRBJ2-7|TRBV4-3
CASSQDSGSSYEQYF
TGCGCCAGCAGCCAAGATAGCGGGAGCTCCTACGAGCAGTACTTC
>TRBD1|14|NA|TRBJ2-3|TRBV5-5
CASSLEGDRDTQYF
TGTGCCAGCAGCTTGGAGGGGGACAGGGATACGCAGTATTTT
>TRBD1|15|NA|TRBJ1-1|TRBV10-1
CASSDAGQPNTEAFF
TGCGCCAGCAGTGATGCGGGACAGCCGAACACTGAAGCTTTCTTT
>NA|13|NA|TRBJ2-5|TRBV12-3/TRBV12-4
CASSLAAKETQYF
TGTGCCAGCAGTTTGGCAGCAAAAGAGACCCAGTACTTC
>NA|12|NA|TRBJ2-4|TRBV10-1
CASLVGSPIQYF
TGCGCCAGCCTAGTCGGTTCGCCGATTCAGTACTTC
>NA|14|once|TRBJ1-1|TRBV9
CASSVAPQNTEAFF
TGTGCCAGCAGCGTAGCCCCCCAGAACACTGAAGCTTTCTTT
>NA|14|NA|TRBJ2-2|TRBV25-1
CASSENPSTGELFF
TGTGCCAGCAGTGAAAATCCATCCACCGGGGAGCTGTTTTTT
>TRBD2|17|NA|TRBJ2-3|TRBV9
CASSPHLLAGDPDTQYF
TGTGCCAGCAGCCCCCACCTCCTAGCGGGAGATCCAGATACGCAGTATTTT
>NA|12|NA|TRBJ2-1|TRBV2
CASTTWVAFRFF
TGTGCCAGCACCACCTGGGTGGCATTTAGGTTCTTC
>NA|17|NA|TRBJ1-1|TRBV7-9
CASSFTGTLAMNTEAFF
TGTGCCAGCAGTTTTACAGGTACTTTAGCCATGAACACTGAAGCTTTCTTT